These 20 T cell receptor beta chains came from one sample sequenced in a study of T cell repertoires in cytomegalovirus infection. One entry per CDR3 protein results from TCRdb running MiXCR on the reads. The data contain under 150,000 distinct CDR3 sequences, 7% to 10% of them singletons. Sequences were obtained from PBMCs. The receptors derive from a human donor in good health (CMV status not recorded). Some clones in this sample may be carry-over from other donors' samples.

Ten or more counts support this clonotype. CDR3 protein: CASSLDTTSNTQYF. The CDR3 DNA sequence: TGTGCCAGCAGCTTGGACACGACCTCGAATACGCAGTATTTT. V is TRBV5-4 and J is TRBJ2-3; unclear D gene. The CDR3 is 14 residues long. CDR1 is SGHNT, CDR2 YYREEE, per germline (reference sequence). V lost 0 bases and J lost 7, with 12 bases in between. Drawing the rest from reference TRBV5-4 and TRBJ2-3, the complete variable domain is ETGVTQSPTHLIKTRGQQVTLRCSSQSGHNTVSWYQQALGQGPQFIFQYYREEENGRGNFPPRFSGLQFPNYSSELNVNALELDDSALYLCASSLDTTSNTQYFGPGTRLTVL.

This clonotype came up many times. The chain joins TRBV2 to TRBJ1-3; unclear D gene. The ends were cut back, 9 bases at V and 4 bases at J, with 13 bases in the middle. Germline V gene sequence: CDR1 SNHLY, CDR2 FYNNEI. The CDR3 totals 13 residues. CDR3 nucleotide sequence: TGTGCCAGTAGAGGCTCTGGAGGAAACACCATATATTTT. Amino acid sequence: CASRGSGGNTIYF.

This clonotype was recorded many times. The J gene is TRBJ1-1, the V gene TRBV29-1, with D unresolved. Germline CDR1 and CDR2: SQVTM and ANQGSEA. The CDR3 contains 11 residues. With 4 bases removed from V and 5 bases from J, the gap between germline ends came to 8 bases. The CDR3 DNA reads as TGCAGCGTTGGTGGCGTAACTGAAGCTTTCTTT. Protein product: CSVGGVTEAFF.

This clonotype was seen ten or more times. CDR3 coding DNA: TGCAGCGTTGCAATCGGACGAACTCAAGAGACCCAGTACTTC. Amino acids: CSVAIGRTQETQYF. This sequence joins TRBV29-1 and TRBJ2-5, with D uncertain. Between the trimmed V and J ends, which lost 4 bases and 2 bases, there was a span of 14 bases. The CDR3 length is 14 residues. Germline CDR1 reads SQVTM; CDR2 reads ANQGSEA.

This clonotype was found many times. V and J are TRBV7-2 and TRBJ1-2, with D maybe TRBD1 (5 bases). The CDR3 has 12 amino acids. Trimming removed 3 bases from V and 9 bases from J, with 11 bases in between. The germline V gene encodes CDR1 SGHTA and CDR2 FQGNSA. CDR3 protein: CASSFAGRSYTF. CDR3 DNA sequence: TGTGCCAGCAGCTTTGCAGGGCGGAGCTACACCTTC.

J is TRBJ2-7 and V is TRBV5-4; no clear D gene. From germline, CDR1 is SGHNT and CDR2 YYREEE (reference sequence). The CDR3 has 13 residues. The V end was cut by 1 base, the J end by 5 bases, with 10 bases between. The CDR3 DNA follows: TGTGCCAGCAGCTTGATAGGGTTAAACGAGCAGTACTTC. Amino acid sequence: CASSLIGLNEQYF.

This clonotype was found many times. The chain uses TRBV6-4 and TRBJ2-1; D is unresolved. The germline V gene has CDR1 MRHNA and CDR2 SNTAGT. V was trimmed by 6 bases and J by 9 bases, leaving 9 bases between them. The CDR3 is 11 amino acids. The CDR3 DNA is TGTGCCAGCAGATCGTTAGGTGAGCAGTTCTTC. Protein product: CASRSLGEQFF.

The CDR3 loop reads CASSRRGQETQYF. CDR3 coding DNA: TGTGCCAGCAGCCGCAGGGGGCAAGAGACCCAGTACTTC. J is TRBJ2-5 and V is TRBV7-7; TRBD1 aligns across 7 bases. The CDR3 contains 13 residues. V shed 5 bases and J 2 bases; nucleotides not matched to a gene: 2. Germline V gene data show CDR1 as SSHAT and CDR2 as FNYEAQ (reference sequence).

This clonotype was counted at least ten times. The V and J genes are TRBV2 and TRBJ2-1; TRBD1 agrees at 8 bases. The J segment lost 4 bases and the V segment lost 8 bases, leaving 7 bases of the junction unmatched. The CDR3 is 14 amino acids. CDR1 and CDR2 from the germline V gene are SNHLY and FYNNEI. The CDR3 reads CASPRQGPYNEQFF. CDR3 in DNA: TGTGCCAGCCCTAGACAGGGGCCTTACAATGAGCAGTTCTTC.

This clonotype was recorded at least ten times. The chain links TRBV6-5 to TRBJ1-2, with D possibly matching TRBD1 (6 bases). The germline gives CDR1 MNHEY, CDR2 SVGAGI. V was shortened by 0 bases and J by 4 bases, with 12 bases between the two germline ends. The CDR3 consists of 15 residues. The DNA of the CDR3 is TGTGCCAGCAGTTACTCGACAGGAGTACCCTATGGCTACACCTTC. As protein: CASSYSTGVPYGYTF.

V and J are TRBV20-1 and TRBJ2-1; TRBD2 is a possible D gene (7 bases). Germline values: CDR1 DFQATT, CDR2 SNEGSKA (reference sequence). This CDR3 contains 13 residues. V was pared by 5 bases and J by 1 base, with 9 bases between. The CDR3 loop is CSAGGASYNEQFF. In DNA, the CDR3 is TGCAGTGCTGGGGGGGCATCCTACAATGAGCAGTTCTTC.

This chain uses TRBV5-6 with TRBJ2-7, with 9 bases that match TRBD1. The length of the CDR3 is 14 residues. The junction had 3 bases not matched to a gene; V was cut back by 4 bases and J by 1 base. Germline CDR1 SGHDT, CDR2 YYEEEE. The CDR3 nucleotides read TGTGCCAGCAGCGGGACAGGGAGGTCCTACGAGCAGTACTTC. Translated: CASSGTGRSYEQYF.

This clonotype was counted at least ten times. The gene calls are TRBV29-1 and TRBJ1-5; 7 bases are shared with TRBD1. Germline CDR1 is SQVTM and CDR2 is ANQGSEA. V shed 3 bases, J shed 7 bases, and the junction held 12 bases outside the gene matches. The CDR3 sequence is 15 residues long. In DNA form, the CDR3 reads TGCAGCGTTGACCCGCCGAGGGGGCGCGGACAGCCCCAGCATTTT. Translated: CSVDPPRGRGQPQHF.

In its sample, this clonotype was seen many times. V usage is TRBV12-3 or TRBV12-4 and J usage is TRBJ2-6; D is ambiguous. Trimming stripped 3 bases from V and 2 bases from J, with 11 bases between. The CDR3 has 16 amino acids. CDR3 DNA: TGTGCCAGCAGTTTTGGGTCCCTCCCTGGGGCCAACGTCCTGACTTTC. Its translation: CASSFGSLPGANVLTF.

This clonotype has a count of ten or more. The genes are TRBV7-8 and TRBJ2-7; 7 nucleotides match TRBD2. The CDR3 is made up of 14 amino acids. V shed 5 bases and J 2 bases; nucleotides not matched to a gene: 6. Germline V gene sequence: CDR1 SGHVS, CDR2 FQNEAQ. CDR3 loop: CASSGGVRPYEQYF. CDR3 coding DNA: TGTGCCAGCAGCGGGGGGGTCCGCCCCTACGAGCAGTACTTC.

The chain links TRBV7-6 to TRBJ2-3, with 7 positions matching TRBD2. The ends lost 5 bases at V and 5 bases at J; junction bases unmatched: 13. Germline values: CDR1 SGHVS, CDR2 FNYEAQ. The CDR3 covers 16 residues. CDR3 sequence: CASSPNGGGGGDTQYF. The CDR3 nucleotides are TGTGCCAGCAGCCCTAATGGGGGGGGGGGTGGAGATACGCAGTATTTT.

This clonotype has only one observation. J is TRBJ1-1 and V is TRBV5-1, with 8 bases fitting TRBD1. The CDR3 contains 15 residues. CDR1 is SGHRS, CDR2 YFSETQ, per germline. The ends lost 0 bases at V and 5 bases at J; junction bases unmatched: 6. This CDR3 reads CASSLEGQAETEAFF. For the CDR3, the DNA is TGCGCCAGCAGCTTGGAGGGACAGGCTGAGACTGAAGCTTTCTTT.

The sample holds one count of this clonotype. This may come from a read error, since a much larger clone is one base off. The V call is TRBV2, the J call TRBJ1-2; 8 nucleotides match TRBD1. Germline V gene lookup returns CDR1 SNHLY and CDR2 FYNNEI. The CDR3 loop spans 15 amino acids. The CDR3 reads CANSGQGLGGYGYTF. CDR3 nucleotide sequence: TGTGCCAACAGTGGACAGGGCCTAGGGGGCTATGGCTACACCTTC. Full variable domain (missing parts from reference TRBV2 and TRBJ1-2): EPEVTQTPSHQVTQMGQEVILRCVPISNHLYFYWYRQILGQKVEFLVSFYNNEISEKSEIFDDQFSVERPDGSNFTLKIRSTKLEDSAMYFCANSGQGLGGYGYTFGSGTRLTVV.

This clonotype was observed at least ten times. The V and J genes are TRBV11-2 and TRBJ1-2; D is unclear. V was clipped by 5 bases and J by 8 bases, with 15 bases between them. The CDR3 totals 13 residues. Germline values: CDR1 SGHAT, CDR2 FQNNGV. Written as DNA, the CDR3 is TGTGCCAGCAGCCCGGAGTACGCTAAGGGCTACACCTTC. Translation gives CASSPEYAKGYTF.

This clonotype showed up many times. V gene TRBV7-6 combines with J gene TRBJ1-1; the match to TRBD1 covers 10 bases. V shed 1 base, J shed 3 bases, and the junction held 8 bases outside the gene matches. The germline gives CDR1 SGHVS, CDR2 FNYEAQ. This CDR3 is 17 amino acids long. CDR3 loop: CASSLVSGQGSHTEAFF. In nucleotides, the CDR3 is TGTGCCAGCAGCTTAGTTTCGGGACAGGGGTCTCACACTGAAGCTTTCTTT. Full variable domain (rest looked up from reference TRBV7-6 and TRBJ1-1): GAGVSQSPRYKVTKRGQDVALRCDPISGHVSLYWYRQALGQGPEFLTYFNYEAQQDKSGLPNDRFSAERPEGSISTLTIQRTEQRDSAMYRCASSLVSGQGSHTEAFFGQGTRLTVV.